This is a list of T cell receptor beta chains from one sample in a study of shared clonotypes between healthy human individuals. Assay used: immunoSEQ multiplex PCR; TCRdb lists only in-frame clones, some missing. This sample carries roughly 640,000 clones, around 97% of them seen once, and the ten largest clones take 0.057%. The sequencing input was naive CD4+ T cells sorted from blood. All receptors derive from a woman aged 25 to 39 in good health. The CDR3 runs from the conserved cysteine through the conserved F or W. D genes are given only for firm matches. A row's size may be missing; if present it is once, few, many or a size class.

DNA: TGTGCCAGCAGTCGGCACAGGGGACCCTACAATGAGCAGTTCTTC
CDR3: CASSRHRGPYNEQFF
D: TRBD1
J: TRBJ2-1
size: .
V: TRBV6-5

DNA: TGTGCCAGCAGAGAGGGAGGGGTTGGAAACACCATATATTTT
CDR3: CASREGGVGNTIYF
D: .
J: TRBJ1-3
size: .
V: TRBV2

DNA: TGTGCCAGCAGTGACGGCCTAGCGGGAGTATACCACGAGCAGTACTTC
CDR3: CASSDGLAGVYHEQYF
D: TRBD2
J: TRBJ2-7
size: .
V: TRBV6-1

DNA: TGTGCCAGCAGTCCCCCCGGACTAGCGGGAGTCCACGAGCAGTACTTC
CDR3: CASSPPGLAGVHEQYF
D: TRBD2
J: TRBJ2-7
size: .
V: TRBV28

DNA: TGTGCCTGGAGTGTTGGTATTCTCTACGAGCAGTACTTC
CDR3: CAWSVGILYEQYF
D: .
J: TRBJ2-7
size: once
V: TRBV30

DNA: TGTGCCAGCAGTTTATTGGGGGAAAAACTGTTTTTT
CDR3: CASSLLGEKLFF
D: .
J: TRBJ1-4
size: .
V: TRBV28

DNA: TGTGCCAGCAGCTTGGGGGAGCAGTACTTC
CDR3: CASSLGEQYF
D: .
J: TRBJ2-7
size: .
V: TRBV7-3

DNA: TGCAGCGTTGCCCGACGGCTAGCTAGAGATGAGCAGTTCTTC
CDR3: CSVARRLARDEQFF
D: .
J: TRBJ2-1
size: .
V: TRBV29-1

DNA: TGTGCCAGTAGTAATTATTGGACTAGCGGGACCTACGAGCAGTACTTC
CDR3: CASSNYWTSGTYEQYF
D: TRBD2
J: TRBJ2-7
size: .
V: TRBV19

DNA: TGTGCCAGCAGCTTAGGGGTGATAAACGAGCAGTACTTC
CDR3: CASSLGVINEQYF
D: .
J: TRBJ2-7
size: .
V: TRBV7-9

DNA: TGTGCCAGCAGAAGACAGGGGGCGTATCAGCCCCAGCATTTT
CDR3: CASRRQGAYQPQHF
D: TRBD1
J: TRBJ1-5
size: .
V: TRBV6-5

DNA: TGTGCCAGCAGCGCCGGACAGCCCACAGATACGCAGTATTTT
CDR3: CASSAGQPTDTQYF
D: .
J: TRBJ2-3
size: .
V: TRBV7-7

DNA: TGTGCCAGCTCACCGGGGACAGGTCCAAGCGAGCAGTACTTC
CDR3: CASSPGTGPSEQYF
D: TRBD1
J: TRBJ2-7
size: .
V: TRBV18

DNA: TGTGCCATCAGCCCGGGACAGCAGTACGAGCAGTACTTC
CDR3: CAISPGQQYEQYF
D: TRBD1
J: TRBJ2-7
size: .
V: TRBV10-3

DNA: TGTGCCAGCAGTGATCCGGGACAGGGGACAGATACGCAGTATTTT
CDR3: CASSDPGQGTDTQYF
D: TRBD1
J: TRBJ2-3
size: .
V: TRBV25-1

DNA: TGCGCCAGCTCCATAGGGACTAGCGGCCCCTACGAGCAGTACTTC
CDR3: CASSIGTSGPYEQYF
D: TRBD2
J: TRBJ2-7
size: .
V: TRBV5-1

DNA: TGTGCCAGCAGCTTTTTTCCGGGTCCAGGATCCTACGAGCAGTACTTC
CDR3: CASSFFPGPGSYEQYF
D: .
J: TRBJ2-7
size: few
V: TRBV5-8

DNA: TGTGCCAGTTGGACAGGGCTGGGCGAGCAGTACTTC
CDR3: CASWTGLGEQYF
D: TRBD1
J: TRBJ2-7
size: .
V: TRBV28

DNA: TGTGCCAGCAGCGTAACAGGGGTGCCATTTAATGAGCAGTTCTTC
CDR3: CASSVTGVPFNEQFF
D: TRBD1
J: TRBJ2-1
size: .
V: TRBV9

DNA: TGTGCCACCAGCAGAGAAGTTAATCAGCCCCAGCATTTT
CDR3: CATSREVNQPQHF
D: .
J: TRBJ1-5
size: .
V: TRBV15

DNA: TGTGCCAGCAGCCCCGACACACCGTTTAGGGAGCAGTACTTC
CDR3: CASSPDTPFREQYF
D: .
J: TRBJ2-7
size: .
V: TRBV11-2

DNA: TGTGCCAGCAGCTTGAAAGGCGGGACTAGTGAGCAGTACTTC
CDR3: CASSLKGGTSEQYF
D: TRBD2
J: TRBJ2-7
size: .
V: TRBV5-4

DNA: TGTGCCAGCAGTTTATTGGGGGAGGCTGAAGCTTTCTTT
CDR3: CASSLLGEAEAFF
D: .
J: TRBJ1-1
size: .
V: TRBV27

DNA: TGTGCCAGCAGCTTAGCGATTGACTACGAGTACGAGCAGTACTTC
CDR3: CASSLAIDYEYEQYF
D: .
J: TRBJ2-7
size: .
V: TRBV7-9

DNA: TGTGCCATCACATTCGACGGTACCGGGGAGCTGTTTTTT
CDR3: CAITFDGTGELFF
D: .
J: TRBJ2-2
size: .
V: TRBV10-3

DNA: TGTGCCAGTAGTATAAACAGCGGGAGGAGGACCGGGGAGCTGTTTTTT
CDR3: CASSINSGRRTGELFF
D: TRBD2
J: TRBJ2-2
size: .
V: TRBV19

DNA: TGTGCCAGCCGCCCGGCAGGGGGAAACACCATATATTTT
CDR3: CASRPAGGNTIYF
D: .
J: TRBJ1-3
size: .
V: TRBV6-6

DNA: TGTGCCAGCAGCTTAGTCCTACGACTACCATACACAGATACGCAGTATTTT
CDR3: CASSLVLRLPYTDTQYF
D: .
J: TRBJ2-3
size: .
V: TRBV7-9